These T cell receptor beta chains were read from a single sample in a study of cytomegalovirus exposure and HLA in healthy donors. Sequenced by immunoSEQ multiplex PCR; TCRdb stores in-frame clones only, minus some. The profile shows 140,000 to 150,000 clones, roughly four fifths of them singletons. Material: PBMCs. The receptors stem from a man aged 35 to 55 in good health and CMV-seropositive. Each CDR3 is given with its conserved first and last residue. Where a row states a size, it is once, few, many or the class of an expanded clone; other rows omit it.

J gene,V gene,clone size,CDR3 protein
TRBJ1-1,TRBV7-9,-,CASSLAGANTEAFF
TRBJ2-7,TRBV27,-,CASRQRGLYEQYF
TRBJ1-5,TRBV19,-,CASSKEGGLSNQPQHF
TRBJ2-7,TRBV7-9,-,CASSLAWWGLTGIYEQYF
TRBJ2-1,TRBV5-6,-,CASSFSGNEQFF
TRBJ2-3,TRBV7-6,-,CASSLGGSGSTDTQYF
TRBJ1-1,TRBV25-1,few,CASSAYRGNNTEAFF
TRBJ2-3,TRBV28,-,CASSSPLLAGFTDTQYF
TRBJ1-1,TRBV18,once,CASSPLGTEAFF
TRBJ2-1,TRBV6-5,-,CATRGTGGNEQFF
TRBJ1-1,TRBV6-1,few,CASSETGFLTEAFF
TRBJ2-1,TRBV6-5,-,CASSPRRGDYNEQFF
TRBJ2-1,TRBV7-2,-,CASSLQPGLANEQFF
TRBJ1-5,TRBV16,-,CASSHSGQGLNQPQHF
TRBJ1-4,TRBV7-2,-,CASSSPKGGRTGRGEKLFF
TRBJ1-5,TRBV19,-,CASSSHPRQPQHF
TRBJ1-1,TRBV5-1,-,CASSQVEGSTEAFF
TRBJ1-1,TRBV29-1,-,CSVEAAQGMNTEAFF
TRBJ2-1,TRBV11-3,-,CASSLVLYNEQFF
TRBJ2-7,TRBV19,few,CASSTRRGGETYEQYF
TRBJ1-3,TRBV7-2,-,CASRPGQSGNTIYF
TRBJ2-2,TRBV4-1,few,CASSQALEDGELFF
TRBJ2-7,TRBV7-9,few,CASSPPGLLPHSRYF
TRBJ2-7,TRBV11-3,few,CASSLSQGGTGSSYEQYF
TRBJ1-3,TRBV7-2,-,CASSPPGAPSGNTIYF